The 21 T cell receptor beta chains below were found in one sample sequenced in a study of shared clonotypes between healthy human individuals. Sequenced by immunoSEQ multiplex PCR; TCRdb stores in-frame clones only, minus some. The table lists a few million clones, over 90% of them singletons. The specimen was naive CD4+ T cells from PBMCs. This sample's subset: CD45RA+ positively selected. All receptors derive from a man younger than 35 in good health. Some clones in this sample may be carry-over from other donors' samples.

The rearrangement joins TRBV28 to TRBJ1-3; D not resolved. The germline gives CDR1 MDHEN, CDR2 SYDVKM. The CDR3 consists of 15 residues. Trimming shortened V by 7 bases and J by 0 bases, and 13 bases separated the two germline ends. The CDR3 DNA reads as TGTGCCAGCACTAACGGACTAAACTCTGGAAACACCATATATTTT. It specifies CASTNGLNSGNTIYF.

This chain connects TRBV7-9 to TRBJ1-6, with 9 bases identical to TRBD1. V shed 5 bases and J 8 bases; nucleotides not matched to a gene: 4. The CDR3 runs to 14 residues. In germline, CDR1 is SEHNR, CDR2 FQNEAQ (reference sequence). The CDR3 loop reads CASSKQGADSPLHF. As DNA, the CDR3 is TGTGCCAGCAGCAAACAGGGGGCTGATTCACCCCTCCACTTT.

Written as DNA, the CDR3 is TGCGCCAGCAGTCAACATACAGGGAGCACTGAAGCTTTCTTT. Its protein is CASSQHTGSTEAFF. The rearrangement joins TRBV23-1 to TRBJ1-1; weak D call: TRBD1 (6 bases). TRBV23-1 is noted as an ORF with a role that remains uncertain. V lost 2 bases, J lost 4 bases, and 11 bases lay in between. The CDR3 contains 14 residues.

The V and J genes are TRBV7-2 and TRBJ2-2; 11 bases line up with TRBD2. There are 18 residues in the CDR3. Trimming at V came to 2 bases and at J to 8 bases, leaving 13 bases not matched to a gene. Germline assignment: CDR1 SGHTA and CDR2 FQGNSA. CDR3 sequence reads: CASSLYPSGRPREGELFF. CDR3 DNA sequence: TGTGCCAGCAGCTTATATCCTAGCGGGAGGCCTCGTGAGGGGGAGCTGTTTTTT.

J is TRBJ2-1 and V is TRBV19; no clear D. Germline CDR1 reads LNHDA; CDR2 reads SQIVND (reference sequence). V was trimmed by 4 bases and J by 9 bases, leaving 13 bases between them. The CDR3 has 13 amino acids. CDR3 sequence (DNA): TGTGCCAGTAGTACGGGCGCTTGGACTGAGCAGTTCTTC. Protein: CASSTGAWTEQFF.

This clone was picked up a small number of times. Other DNA sequences in the same sample also yield this CDR3. V is TRBV7-3 and J is TRBJ2-6; no definite D call. Deletions cut 2 bases from V and 0 bases from J, with 5 bases between. The CDR3 sequence is 15 residues long. Germline-derived CDR1 and CDR2 are SGHTA and FQGTGA. The CDR3 reads CASSLGVSGANVLTF. The CDR3 DNA follows: TGTGCCAGCAGCTTAGGAGTCTCTGGGGCCAACGTCCTGACTTTC.

The rearrangement links TRBV6-5 to TRBJ1-2; D call uncertain. This CDR3 is 12 amino acids long. The ends were cut back, 0 bases at V and 7 bases at J, with 6 bases in the middle. Germline V lookup: CDR1 MNHEY, CDR2 SVGAGI. The CDR3 reads CASSYSTFGYTF. In DNA, the CDR3 is TGTGCCAGCAGTTACTCTACTTTTGGCTACACCTTC.

The rearrangement uses TRBV30 and TRBJ1-1; weak D call: TRBD1 (5 bases). CDR3 length equals 16 residues. Trimming pared 2 bases from V and 0 bases from J, leaving 16 bases between. Looked up from germline, CDR1 is GTSNPN and CDR2 is SVGIG (reference sequence). The CDR3 nucleotides are TGTGCCTGGAGTTGGGGGACGGCCAGCTTGAACACTGAAGCTTTCTTT. Amino acid sequence: CAWSWGTASLNTEAFF.

The CDR3 nucleotides read TGCGCCAGCAGAGAGGGGACAAGCTCCTACGAGCAGTACTTC. This translates into CASREGTSSYEQYF. The chain is built from TRBV5-1 and TRBJ2-7, with D perhaps matching TRBD1 (6 bases). Germline V gives CDR1 SGHRS, CDR2 YFSETQ. V was clipped by 5 bases and J by 0 bases, with 12 bases between them. The CDR3 loop spans 14 amino acids.

The genes are TRBV4-1 and TRBJ1-4; maybe TRBD1 (5 bases). V lost 2 bases, J lost 4 bases, and 11 bases lay in between. The CDR3 consists of 15 residues. Germline CDR1 and CDR2: MGHRA and YSYEKL. In DNA form, the CDR3 reads TGCGCCAGCAGCCAACGTCGGGACCTTAATGAAAAACTGTTTTTT. It specifies CASSQRRDLNEKLFF.

This clone was seen a single time. This chain connects TRBV19 to TRBJ2-2, with 8 bases identical to TRBD2. The CDR3 extends over 14 amino acids. With 9 bases clipped from V and 6 bases from J, the junction kept 9 bases outside the gene matches. CDR1 is LNHDA, CDR2 SQIVND, per germline (reference sequence). The CDR3 DNA follows: TGTGCCAGCCGGTCAGCGGGAGTAGCCGGGGAGCTGTTTTTT. Amino acid sequence: CASRSAGVAGELFF.

The J gene is TRBJ1-1, the V gene TRBV6-1; D remains unclear. Germline values: CDR1 MNHNS, CDR2 SASEGT. The V end lost 7 bases, the J end lost 1 base, and 10 bases lay between the germline ends. CDR3 length equals 13 residues. The CDR3 reads CASITLRNTEAFF. CDR3 coding DNA: TGTGCCAGCATTACATTACGGAACACTGAAGCTTTCTTT.

J is TRBJ2-2 and V is TRBV9; TRBD1 might be the D (5 bases). Germline V CDR1 and CDR2: SGDLS, YYNGEE. This CDR3 comprises 16 residues. The germline V and J ends were trimmed by 0 bases and 5 bases, with 14 bases remaining between them. CDR3 sequence reads: CASSVVKGHRTGELFF. For the CDR3, the DNA is TGTGCCAGCAGCGTAGTAAAGGGGCATAGGACCGGGGAGCTGTTTTTT.

The rearrangement uses TRBV29-1 and TRBJ1-2; the D gene is possibly TRBD1 (6 bases). Germline loops: CDR1 SQVTM, CDR2 ANQGSEA. This CDR3 spans 12 amino acids. V dropped 6 bases and J dropped 8 bases, with 16 bases sitting between them. The DNA for the CDR3 is TGCAGCGTCGTTGGGGGGCGAGGCGGCTACACCTTC. Protein sequence: CSVVGGRGGYTF.

The chain combines TRBV19 with TRBJ2-1; TRBD1 or TRBD2 may be the D gene (5 bases each). This CDR3 has 15 residues. The germline V gene has CDR1 LNHDA and CDR2 SQIVND (reference sequence). Trimming left V 6 bases short and J 7 bases short, with 19 bases between. The DNA for the CDR3 is TGTGCCAGTAGCCGGGTGTCGCTAGGGGAGAATGAGCAGTTCTTC. Translated, it gives CASSRVSLGENEQFF.

The chain couples TRBV20-1 to TRBJ2-5; D is unclear. Germline lookup yields CDR1 DFQATT and CDR2 SNEGSKA (reference sequence). The CDR3 runs to 10 residues. Trimming pared 6 bases from V and 7 bases from J, leaving 9 bases between. The CDR3 DNA reads TGCAGTGCGCCGTTACGGACCCAGTACTTC. Translation: CSAPLRTQYF.

This chain links TRBV2 with TRBJ2-7; D ambiguous. CDR3 length equals 14 residues. V lost 5 bases and J 5 bases, leaving 16 bases between the germline ends. Per the germline V gene, CDR1 is SNHLY and CDR2 is FYNNEI. This chain's CDR3 is CASSIDAGFNEQYF. The CDR3 DNA reads as TGTGCCAGCAGTATAGACGCAGGCTTCAACGAGCAGTACTTC.

The rearrangement joins TRBV11-2 to TRBJ2-7; 8 bases map to TRBD2. The CDR3 has 14 residues. Trimming removed 5 bases from V and 3 bases from J; junction bases left unmatched: 6. The germline V gene has CDR1 SGHAT and CDR2 FQNNGV. CDR3 nucleotides: TGTGCCAGCAGCCCCACGGGGGGGCTCTACGAGCAGTACTTC. Amino acids: CASSPTGGLYEQYF.

The CDR3 sequence: CASSVYRGLSGANVLTF. CDR3 in DNA: TGTGCCAGCAGCGTGTACCGGGGCCTCTCTGGGGCCAACGTCCTGACTTTC. The chain couples TRBV5-6 to TRBJ2-6; the D call may be TRBD1 or TRBD2 (5 bases each). Trimming shortened V by 4 bases and J by 0 bases, and 14 bases separated the two germline ends. The CDR3 covers 17 residues. Germline assignment: CDR1 SGHDT and CDR2 YYEEEE. Based on the CDR3 plus reference TRBV5-6 and TRBJ2-6, the full variable domain is DAGVTQSPTHLIKTRGQQVTLRCSPKSGHDTVSWYQQALGQGPQFIFQYYEEEERQRGNFPDRFSGHQFPNYSSELNVNALLLGDSALYLCASSVYRGLSGANVLTFGAGSRLTVL.

The V gene is TRBV21-1, the J gene TRBJ1-2. TRBV21-1 is a pseudogene. There are 13 residues in the CDR3. DNA of the CDR3: TGTGCCAGCAGACCACAGCCTGGACTTGGCTACACCTTC. It translates to CASRPQPGLGYTF.

This clone was seen only once. The chain couples TRBV5-1 to TRBJ2-5; 15 bases match TRBD2. Germline V CDR1 and CDR2: SGHRS, YFSETQ. The ends lost 4 bases at V and 5 bases at J; junction bases unmatched: 9. The CDR3 extends over 17 amino acids. CDR3 sequence (DNA): TGCGCCAGCAGCACCGGGACTAGCGGGAGGATAATGGAGACCCAGTACTTC. Translation gives CASSTGTSGRIMETQYF.